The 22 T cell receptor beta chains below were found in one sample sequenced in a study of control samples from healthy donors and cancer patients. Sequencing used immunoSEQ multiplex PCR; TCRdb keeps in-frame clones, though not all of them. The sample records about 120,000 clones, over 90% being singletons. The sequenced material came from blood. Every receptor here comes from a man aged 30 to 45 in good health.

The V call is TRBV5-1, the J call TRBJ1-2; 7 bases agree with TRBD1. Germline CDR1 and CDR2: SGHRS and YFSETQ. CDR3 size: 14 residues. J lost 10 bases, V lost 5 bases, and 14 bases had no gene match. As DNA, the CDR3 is TGCGCCAGCAGTTTGTTACCGGGACAGAGACTCTACACCTTC. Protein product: CASSLLPGQRLYTF.

The CDR3 protein is CASSLKDGTSGYTF. The CDR3, as DNA: TGTGCCAGCAGCTTAAAGGACGGAACTAGTGGCTACACCTTC. The V gene is TRBV7-2, the J gene TRBJ1-2; D is ambiguous. Germline assignment: CDR1 SGHTA and CDR2 FQGNSA. V was shortened by 2 bases and J by 7 bases, with 14 bases between the two germline ends. CDR3 length equals 14 residues.

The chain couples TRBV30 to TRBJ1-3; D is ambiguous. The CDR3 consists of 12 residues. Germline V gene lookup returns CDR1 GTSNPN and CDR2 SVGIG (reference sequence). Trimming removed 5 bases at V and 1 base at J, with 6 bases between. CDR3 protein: CAWAVSGNTIYF. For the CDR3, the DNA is TGTGCCTGGGCGGTTTCTGGAAACACCATATATTTT.

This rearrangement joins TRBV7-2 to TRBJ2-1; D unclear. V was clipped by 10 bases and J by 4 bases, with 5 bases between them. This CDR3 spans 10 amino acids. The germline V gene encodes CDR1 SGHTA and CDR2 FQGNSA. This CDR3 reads CATSYNEQFF. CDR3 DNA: TGTGCCACCAGTTACAATGAGCAGTTCTTC.

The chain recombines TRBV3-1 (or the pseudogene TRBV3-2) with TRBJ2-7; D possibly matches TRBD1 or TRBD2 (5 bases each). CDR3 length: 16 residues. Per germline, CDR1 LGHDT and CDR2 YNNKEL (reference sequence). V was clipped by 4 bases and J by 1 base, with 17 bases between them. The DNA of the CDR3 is TGTGCCAGCAGCCCAAACCGGGGCTCATCGTCCTACGAGCAGTACTTC. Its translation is CASSPNRGSSSYEQYF.

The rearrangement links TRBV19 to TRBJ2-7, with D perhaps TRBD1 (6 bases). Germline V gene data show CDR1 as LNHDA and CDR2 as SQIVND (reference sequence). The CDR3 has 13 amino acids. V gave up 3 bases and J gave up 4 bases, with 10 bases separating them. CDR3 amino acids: CASSMEQGYEQYV. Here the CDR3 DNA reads TGTGCCAGTAGTATGGAACAGGGATACGAGCAGTACGTC.

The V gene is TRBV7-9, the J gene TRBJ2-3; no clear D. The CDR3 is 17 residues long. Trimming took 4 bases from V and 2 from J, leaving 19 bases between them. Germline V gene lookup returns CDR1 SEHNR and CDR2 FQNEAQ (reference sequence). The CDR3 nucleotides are TGTGCCAGCAGCTCCCGAGTTGGTAGTGCCATCACAGATACGCAGTATTTT. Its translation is CASSSRVGSAITDTQYF.

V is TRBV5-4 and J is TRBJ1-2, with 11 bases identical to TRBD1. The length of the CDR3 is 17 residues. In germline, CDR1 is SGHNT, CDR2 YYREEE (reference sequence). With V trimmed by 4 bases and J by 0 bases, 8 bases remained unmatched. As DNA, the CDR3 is TGTGCCAGCAGCCGGGGACAGGGGGGACGAACTAACTATGGCTACACCTTC. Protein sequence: CASSRGQGGRTNYGYTF.

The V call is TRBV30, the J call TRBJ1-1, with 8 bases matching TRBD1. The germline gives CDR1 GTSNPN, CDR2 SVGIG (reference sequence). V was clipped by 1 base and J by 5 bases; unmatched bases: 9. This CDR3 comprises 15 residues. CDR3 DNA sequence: TGTGCCTGGAGTGGGACAGGGTGGGGGATAACTGAAGCTTTCTTT. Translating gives CAWSGTGWGITEAFF.

Written as DNA, the CDR3 is TGTGCCACCAGTGACTCGACTCCTGCAGGGATCGAGACCCAGTACTTC. Translating it yields CATSDSTPAGIETQYF. This chain joins TRBV24-1 and TRBJ2-5; D possibly corresponds to TRBD1 (5 bases). The germline V and J ends were trimmed by 4 bases and 5 bases, with 19 bases remaining between them. CDR3 length equals 16 residues. In germline, CDR1 is KGHDR, CDR2 SFDVKD.

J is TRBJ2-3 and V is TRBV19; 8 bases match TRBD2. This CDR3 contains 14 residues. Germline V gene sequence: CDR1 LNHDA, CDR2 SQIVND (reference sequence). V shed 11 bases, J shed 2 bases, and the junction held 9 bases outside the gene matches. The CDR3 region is CASRGRGDTDTQYF. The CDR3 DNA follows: TGTGCCTCCAGAGGGCGGGGGGACACAGATACGCAGTATTTT.

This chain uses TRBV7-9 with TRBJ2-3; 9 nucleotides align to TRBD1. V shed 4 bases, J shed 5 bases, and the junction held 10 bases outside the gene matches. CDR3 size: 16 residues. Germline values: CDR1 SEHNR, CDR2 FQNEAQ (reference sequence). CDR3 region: CASSSTGTGTLDTQYF. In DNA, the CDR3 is TGTGCCAGCAGCTCTACCGGGACAGGGACGTTAGATACGCAGTATTTT. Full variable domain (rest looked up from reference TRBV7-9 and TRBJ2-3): DTGVSQNPRHKITKRGQNVTFRCDPISEHNRLYWYRQTLGQGPEFLTYFQNEAQLEKSRLLSDRFSAERPKGSFSTLEIQRTEQGDSAMYLCASSSTGTGTLDTQYFGPGTRLTVL.

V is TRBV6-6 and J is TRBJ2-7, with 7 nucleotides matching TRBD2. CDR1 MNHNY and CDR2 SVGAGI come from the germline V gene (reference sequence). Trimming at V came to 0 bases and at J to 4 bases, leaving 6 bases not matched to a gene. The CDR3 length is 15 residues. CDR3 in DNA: TGTGCCAGCAGTTACTCCGGCGGGGGTGGGTACGAGCAGTACTTC. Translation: CASSYSGGGGYEQYF.

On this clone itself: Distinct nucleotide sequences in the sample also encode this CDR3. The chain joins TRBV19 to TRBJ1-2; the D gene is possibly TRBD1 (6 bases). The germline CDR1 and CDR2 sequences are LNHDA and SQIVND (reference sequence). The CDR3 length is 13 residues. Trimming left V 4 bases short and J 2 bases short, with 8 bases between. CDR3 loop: CASSSTGNYGYTF. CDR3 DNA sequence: TGTGCCAGTAGTAGTACAGGGAACTATGGCTACACCTTC.

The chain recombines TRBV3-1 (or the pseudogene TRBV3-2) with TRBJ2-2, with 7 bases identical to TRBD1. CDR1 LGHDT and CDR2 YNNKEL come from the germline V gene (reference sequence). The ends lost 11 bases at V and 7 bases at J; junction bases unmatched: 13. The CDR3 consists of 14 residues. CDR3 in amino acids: CAVQPQGTDGELFF. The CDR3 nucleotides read TGTGCCGTTCAACCACAGGGGACGGACGGGGAGCTGTTTTTT.

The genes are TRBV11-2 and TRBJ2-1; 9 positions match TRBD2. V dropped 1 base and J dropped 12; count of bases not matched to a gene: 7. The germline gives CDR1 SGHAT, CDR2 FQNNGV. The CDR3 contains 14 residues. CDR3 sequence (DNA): TGTGCCAGCAGCTTAGCCCCAGCTAGCGGGGCGCAGTTCTTC. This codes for CASSLAPASGAQFF.

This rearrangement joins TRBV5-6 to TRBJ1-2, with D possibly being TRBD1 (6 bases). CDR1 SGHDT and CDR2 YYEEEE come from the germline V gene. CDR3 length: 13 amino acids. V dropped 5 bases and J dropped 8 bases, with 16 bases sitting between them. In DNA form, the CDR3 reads TGTGCCAGCAGTAAACCCGGGACACGGGGCTACACCTTC. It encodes CASSKPGTRGYTF.

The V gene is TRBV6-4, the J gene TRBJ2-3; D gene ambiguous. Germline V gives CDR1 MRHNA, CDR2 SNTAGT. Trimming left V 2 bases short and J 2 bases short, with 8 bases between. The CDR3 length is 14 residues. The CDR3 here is CASSDDGTTDTQYF. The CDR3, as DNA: TGTGCCAGCAGTGACGACGGAACCACAGATACGCAGTATTTT.

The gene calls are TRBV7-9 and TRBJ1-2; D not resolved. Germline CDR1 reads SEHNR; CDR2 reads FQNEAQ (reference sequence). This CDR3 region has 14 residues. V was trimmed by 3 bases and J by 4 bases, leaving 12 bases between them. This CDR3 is CASSFAGVGYGYTF. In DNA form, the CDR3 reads TGTGCCAGCAGCTTTGCCGGGGTGGGCTATGGCTACACCTTC. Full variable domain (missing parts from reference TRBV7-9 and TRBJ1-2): DTGVSQNPRHKITKRGQNVTFRCDPISEHNRLYWYRQTLGQGPEFLTYFQNEAQLEKSRLLSDRFSAERPKGSFSTLEIQRTEQGDSAMYLCASSFAGVGYGYTFGSGTRLTVV.

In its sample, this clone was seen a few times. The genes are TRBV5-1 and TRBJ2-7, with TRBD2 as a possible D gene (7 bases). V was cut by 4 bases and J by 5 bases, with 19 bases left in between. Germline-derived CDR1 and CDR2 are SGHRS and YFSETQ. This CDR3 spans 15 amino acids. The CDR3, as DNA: TGCGCCAGCAGCCCCGTGGAGGGGGGGACCCACGAGCAGTACTTC. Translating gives CASSPVEGGTHEQYF.

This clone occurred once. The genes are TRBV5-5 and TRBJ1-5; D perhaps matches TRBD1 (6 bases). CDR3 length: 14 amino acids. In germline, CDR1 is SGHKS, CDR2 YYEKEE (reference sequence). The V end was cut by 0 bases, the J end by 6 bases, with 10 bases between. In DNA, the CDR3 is TGTGCCAGCAGCTTGGACAGGGTGGCTCAGCCCCAGCATTTT. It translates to CASSLDRVAQPQHF.

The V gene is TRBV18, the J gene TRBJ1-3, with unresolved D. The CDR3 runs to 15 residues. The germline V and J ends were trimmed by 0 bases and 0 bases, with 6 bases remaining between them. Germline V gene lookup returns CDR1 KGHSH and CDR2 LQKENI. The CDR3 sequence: CASSPPKSSGNTIYF. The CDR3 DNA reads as TGTGCCAGCTCACCACCGAAGAGCTCTGGAAACACCATATATTTT.